This is a list of T cell receptor beta chains from one sample in a study of vaccination and CD4 T cells after COVID-19. TCRdb analysed the PCR reads with MiXCR anew, one entry per CDR3 protein. The sample has approximately 16,000 distinct CDR3 sequences; 45% to 65% are singletons. These TCRs' antigens remain unknown. Sample: CD4+ T cells from blood, cultured in vitro. The receptor set was obtained from a human donor who had recovered from COVID-19. Both conserved end residues are part of each CDR3. The D gene is left open where the match is weak. Clone sizes are given selectively: once, few, many, or a class where the clone is expanded.

length	size	V	J	D	CDR3	DNA
16	NA	TRBV30	TRBJ2-7	TRBD1	CAWSPRFGTGSYEQYF	TGTGCCTGGAGCCCAAGGTTCGGGACAGGCTCCTACGAGCAGTACTTC
15	NA	TRBV24-1	TRBJ1-2	NA	CATSSPGGANYGYTF	TGTGCCACCAGCTCCCCGGGGGGAGCTAACTATGGCTACACCTTC
15	NA	TRBV28	TRBJ1-1	TRBD1	CASRPGGEGSTEAFF	TGTGCCAGCAGGCCAGGGGGCGAGGGGAGCACTGAAGCTTTCTTT
12	NA	TRBV20-1	TRBJ2-7	NA	CSARHGGYEQYF	TGCAGTGCCCGGCACGGGGGCTACGAGCAGTACTTC
13	NA	TRBV27	TRBJ2-5	NA	CASSLSREETQYF	TGTGCCAGCAGTTTATCCAGAGAAGAGACCCAGTACTTC
17	NA	TRBV9	TRBJ1-2	NA	CASSDSRTYRENYGYTF	TGTGCCAGCAGCGACTCACGCACCTACAGGGAAAACTATGGCTACACCTTC
13	few	TRBV7-2	TRBJ2-7	NA	CASSLGTPHEQYF	TGTGCCAGCAGCTTAGGGACTCCGCACGAGCAGTACTTC
13	few	TRBV24-1	TRBJ1-2	NA	CATSDRIIDGYTF	TGTGCCACCAGTGATCGCATTATTGATGGCTACACCTTC
13	NA	TRBV2	TRBJ1-5	NA	CASSGQQPGPQHF	TGTGCCAGCTCCGGACAGCAACCCGGGCCCCAGCATTTT
13	few	TRBV24-1	TRBJ2-3	TRBD1	CATEGASTDTQYF	TGTGCCACCGAGGGGGCTAGCACAGATACGCAGTATTTT
19	NA	TRBV4-2	TRBJ2-4	TRBD2	CASSQDKLELAGGGNIQYF	TGTGCCAGCAGCCAAGATAAGCTGGAACTAGCGGGAGGGGGGAACATTCAGTACTTC
14	NA	TRBV6-1	TRBJ2-1	TRBD2	CASKAGGPGDEQFF	TGTGCCAGCAAAGCGGGAGGGCCGGGGGATGAGCAGTTCTTC
14	NA	TRBV7-9	TRBJ2-3	NA	CASSFSGSTDTQYF	TGTGCCAGCAGCTTCAGCGGGAGCACAGATACGCAGTATTTT
14	NA	TRBV18	TRBJ1-1	NA	CASSPGAQNTEAFF	TGTGCCAGCTCACCCGGGGCCCAGAACACTGAAGCTTTCTTT
17	few	TRBV2	TRBJ1-1	NA	CASSPERVGGRNTEAFF	TGTGCCAGCAGCCCCGAACGGGTTGGGGGAAGGAACACTGAAGCTTTCTTT
12	NA	TRBV7-3	TRBJ1-2	NA	CASSPEPNGYTF	TGTGCCAGCAGCCCTGAGCCCAATGGCTACACCTTC
15	NA	TRBV11-2	TRBJ2-7	TRBD2	CASSWIGLGEGEQYF	TGTGCCAGCAGCTGGATAGGATTGGGGGAGGGCGAGCAGTACTTC
13	NA	TRBV7-2	TRBJ1-6	NA	CGSSPAGGSPLHF	TGTGGCAGCAGCCCTGCGGGGGGGTCACCCCTCCACTTT
16	NA	TRBV7-8	TRBJ1-1	NA	CASSLVGSRMNTEAFF	TGTGCCAGCAGCTTAGTAGGTTCGCGGATGAACACTGAAGCTTTCTTT
14	NA	TRBV5-1	TRBJ1-4	TRBD1	CASSVTGFGEKLFF	TGCGCCAGCAGCGTGACAGGGTTTGGTGAAAAACTGTTTTTT
17	once	TRBV30	TRBJ2-7	TRBD2	CAWSAVSTWREIYEQYF	TGTGCCTGGTCAGCGGTATCAACGTGGCGGGAGATCTACGAGCAGTACTTC
16	NA	TRBV27	TRBJ2-3	TRBD2	CASSKLSAGDTDTQYF	TGTGCCAGCAGTAAACTTTCAGCGGGAGACACAGATACGCAGTATTTT
18	NA	TRBV20-1	TRBJ1-2	NA	CSARAPFPRHPFFRGYTF	TGCAGTGCTAGAGCCCCGTTTCCTAGGCACCCCTTTTTCAGGGGCTACACCTTC